The source of this T cell receptor (beta chain) is a study of T cell repertoires in cytomegalovirus infection. Study overall: Carrying CMV and the relevant HLA type showed in public TCR beta signatures.

The CDR3 has 15 amino acids. V lost 3 bases, J lost 1 base, and 10 bases lay in between. Germline V CDR1 and CDR2: MNHEY, SMNVEV (reference sequence). This clonotype appeared many times. TCRdb analysed the reads with MiXCR anew, one entry per CDR3 protein. The sample carries 150,000 to 200,000 distinct CDR3 sequences, roughly 9% recorded once. The chain recombines TRBV27 with TRBJ1-5; D is unclear. The origin of this receptor is a human donor in good health (CMV status not recorded). Some clones in this sample may be carry-over from other donors' samples. Sequenced input: PBMCs. The CDR3 spells CASSFKAMSNQPQHF. The CDR3 nucleotides read TGTGCCAGCAGTTTTAAGGCGATGAGCAATCAGCCCCAGCATTTT.